This TCR beta chain was found in a study of control samples from healthy donors and cancer patients. The ends were cut back, 7 bases at V and 0 bases at J, with 10 bases in the middle. The CDR3 extends over 14 amino acids. Per the germline V gene, CDR1 is LNHDA and CDR2 is SQIVND (reference sequence). This table comes from immunoSEQ multiplex PCR, and its TCRdb copy is limited to in-frame clones, with some not included. Seen here are some 170,000 clones, over 95% observed once, and the top ten hold just over 1%. The sample was blood. This TCR was sampled from a woman aged 30 to 39 in good health. The V gene is TRBV19, the J gene TRBJ1-3; D remains ambiguous. The CDR3 nucleotides are TGTGCCAGTACTACAGTTACCTCTGGAAACACCATATATTTT. Protein sequence: CASTTVTSGNTIYF.